The sample holds one count of the clone carrying this T cell receptor (beta chain). Its antigen is undetermined. The data derive from a study of shared clonotypes between healthy human individuals. The CDR3 has 15 residues. J lost 10 bases, V lost 6 bases, and 15 bases had no gene match. Germline V lookup: CDR1 MDHEN, CDR2 SYDVKM. Study-wide findings and caveats: Among donors, the sharing of clonotypes was expected to be influenced by sequencing depth. Against clonotypes common to all four donors, non-shared ones had lower generation probabilities.

Original processing notes: Filtering differed, since immunoSEQ gave only junction sequences and no quality scores. Profiling relied on immunoSEQ multiplex PCR, and the TCRdb table lists in-frame clones only, not all of them. V, J and clone size derive from that table, while D and trimming were established from the DNA sequence. The sample lists around 2.3 million clones, 90% to 96% occurring once. This chain uses TRBV28 with TRBJ2-1, with 7 nucleotides matching TRBD1. The sequence came from a man younger than 35 in good health. Sample: naive CD4+ T cells sorted from blood. Subset defined: CD45RA+ positively selected. CDR3 in DNA: TGTGCCAGCAGCCTAGGGGGCCTAAGCGGCCGGGAGCAGTTCTTC. Translation gives CASSLGGLSGREQFF.